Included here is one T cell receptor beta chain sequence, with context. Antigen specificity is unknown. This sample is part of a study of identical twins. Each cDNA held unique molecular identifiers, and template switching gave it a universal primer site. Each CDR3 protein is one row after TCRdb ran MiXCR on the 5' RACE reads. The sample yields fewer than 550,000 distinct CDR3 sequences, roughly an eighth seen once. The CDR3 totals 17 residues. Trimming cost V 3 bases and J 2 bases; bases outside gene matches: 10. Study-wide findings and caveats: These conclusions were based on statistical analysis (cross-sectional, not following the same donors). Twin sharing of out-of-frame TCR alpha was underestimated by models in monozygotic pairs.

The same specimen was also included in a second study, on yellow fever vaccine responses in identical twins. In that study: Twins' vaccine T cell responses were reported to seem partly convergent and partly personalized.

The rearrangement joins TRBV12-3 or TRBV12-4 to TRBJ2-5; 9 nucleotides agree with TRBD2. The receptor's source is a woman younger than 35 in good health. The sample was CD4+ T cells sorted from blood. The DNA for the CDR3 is TGTGCCAGCAGTTTCCGGCTAGCGGGACTTAGGCAAGAGACCCAGTACTTC. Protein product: CASSFRLAGLRQETQYF.